This T cell receptor (beta chain) was identified during a study of cytomegalovirus exposure and HLA in healthy donors. V lost 1 base and J 3 bases, leaving 16 bases between the germline ends. CDR3 length equals 16 residues. Germline lookup yields CDR1 LGHNT and CDR2 FRNRAP. This clone was detected once. PCR amplification relied on 60 Vbeta primers (plus 13 Jbeta primers). The protocol was immunoSEQ multiplex PCR, while the TCRdb copy is restricted to in-frame clones and leaves out a portion. The sample carries some 67,000 clones, 80% to 90% recorded once. The clonotype comes from a young woman in good health and CMV-seropositive. The sample comprised PBMCs. This chain uses TRBV12-5 with TRBJ2-7; possible D gene TRBD1, 5 bases. CDR3 amino acids: CASGLGASGPHYEQYF. Here the CDR3 DNA reads TGTGCTAGTGGTTTGGGAGCCTCAGGGCCGCACTACGAGCAGTACTTC.